Listed below are T cell receptor beta chains from one sample, sequenced in a study of CD8+ T cells in alopecia areata. Sequencing was performed with immunoSEQ multiplex PCR; in TCRdb, only in-frame clones are kept and a portion is missing. Of some 100,000 clones listed, roughly two fifths were seen once; the top ten hold 3% to 3.5%. Sequencing input: CD4+ T cells sorted from blood. The source of these receptors is a human donor with alopecia areata. Both conserved end residues are part of each CDR3. The D gene is left open where the match is weak. Clone size is stated in some rows and not others, as once, few, many or a class when expanded.

CDR3nt: TGCGCCAGCAGCCTCTCCGCGCGGGGGGCTGATTCACCCCTCCACTTT; CDR3aa: CASSLSARGADSPLHF; d_gene: .; abundance: .; j_gene: TRBJ1-6; v_gene: TRBV4-3
CDR3nt: TGCAGCGTTGTACTAGCGGGAGGGGACGAGCAGTACTTC; CDR3aa: CSVVLAGGDEQYF; d_gene: TRBD2; abundance: .; j_gene: TRBJ2-7; v_gene: TRBV29-1
CDR3nt: TGTGCCACCAGCAGTGGGACAGGGGGCAACTATGGCTACACCTTC; CDR3aa: CATSSGTGGNYGYTF; d_gene: TRBD1; abundance: few; j_gene: TRBJ1-2; v_gene: TRBV15
CDR3nt: TGCAGCGTTGTGTTCGACTCCTACGAGCAGTACTTC; CDR3aa: CSVVFDSYEQYF; d_gene: .; abundance: few; j_gene: TRBJ2-7; v_gene: TRBV29-1
CDR3nt: TGCAGCGTTTTCCGGGGGGGCAATGAGCAGTTCTTC; CDR3aa: CSVFRGGNEQFF; d_gene: TRBD2; abundance: few; j_gene: TRBJ2-1; v_gene: TRBV29-1
CDR3nt: TGCAGCGTTGTGGGCCGGGCCACAGATACGCAGTATTTT; CDR3aa: CSVVGRATDTQYF; d_gene: .; abundance: few; j_gene: TRBJ2-3; v_gene: TRBV29-1
CDR3nt: TGTGCCTGGGGGGGGTCGGAACCCCTCCACTTT; CDR3aa: CAWGGSEPLHF; d_gene: .; abundance: .; j_gene: TRBJ1-6; v_gene: TRBV30
CDR3nt: TGTGCCAGCAGCCTTCGCGGGGGGAGCTCCACAGATACGCAGTATTTT; CDR3aa: CASSLRGGSSTDTQYF; d_gene: TRBD2; abundance: .; j_gene: TRBJ2-3; v_gene: TRBV9
CDR3nt: TGCAGCGTTGGGAGGACAGGGGGCCCTTTTAATCAGCCCCAGCATTTT; CDR3aa: CSVGRTGGPFNQPQHF; d_gene: TRBD1; abundance: .; j_gene: TRBJ1-5; v_gene: TRBV29-1
CDR3nt: TGTGCCAGCAGGGACAGCCCATCCTACGAGCAGTACTTC; CDR3aa: CASRDSPSYEQYF; d_gene: .; abundance: .; j_gene: TRBJ2-7; v_gene: TRBV2
CDR3nt: TGTGCCAGCAGCTTCCAGGAGGGGTACGAGCAGTACTTC; CDR3aa: CASSFQEGYEQYF; d_gene: .; abundance: .; j_gene: TRBJ2-7; v_gene: TRBV7-2
CDR3nt: TGTGCCAGCCAGGGATGGGAGACCCAGTACTTC; CDR3aa: CASQGWETQYF; d_gene: .; abundance: .; j_gene: TRBJ2-5; v_gene: TRBV7-2
CDR3nt: TGTGCCAGCAGCTTAGAGGGGACTAGCGCCCAGACCCAGTACTTC; CDR3aa: CASSLEGTSAQTQYF; d_gene: TRBD2; abundance: .; j_gene: TRBJ2-5; v_gene: TRBV7-8
CDR3nt: TGTGCCAGCAGTAATAACAGGGGGCGGGGATATGAGCAGTTCTTC; CDR3aa: CASSNNRGRGYEQFF; d_gene: TRBD1; abundance: .; j_gene: TRBJ2-1; v_gene: TRBV28
CDR3nt: TGTGCCAGCAGTACAGGAGGGGACGCAGGATGGCATTTT; CDR3aa: CASSTGGDAGWHF; d_gene: .; abundance: .; j_gene: TRBJ1-5; v_gene: TRBV28
CDR3nt: TGTGCCAGCAGCTTAGACGGTCAGCCCCAGCATTTT; CDR3aa: CASSLDGQPQHF; d_gene: .; abundance: .; j_gene: TRBJ1-5; v_gene: TRBV7-2
CDR3nt: TGCAGCGTTCTGGGACAGGGGGCCCACGAGCAGTACTTC; CDR3aa: CSVLGQGAHEQYF; d_gene: TRBD1; abundance: few; j_gene: TRBJ2-7; v_gene: TRBV29-1
CDR3nt: TGCAGCGTTAGTAATCGGGTGAACACTGAAGCTTTCTTT; CDR3aa: CSVSNRVNTEAFF; d_gene: .; abundance: few; j_gene: TRBJ1-1; v_gene: TRBV29-1
CDR3nt: TGCGCCAGCAGCTTGGTCAATGGAGGGGGCTACGAGCAGTACTTC; CDR3aa: CASSLVNGGGYEQYF; d_gene: .; abundance: few; j_gene: TRBJ2-7; v_gene: TRBV5-1
CDR3nt: TGCAGCGTTGGGGAGCGGGAGAAGGAGACCCAGTACTTC; CDR3aa: CSVGEREKETQYF; d_gene: TRBD2; abundance: .; j_gene: TRBJ2-5; v_gene: TRBV29-1
CDR3nt: TGTGCCAGCAGTTTTACGGCGGGAGGGCTCAATGAGCAGTTCTTC; CDR3aa: CASSFTAGGLNEQFF; d_gene: TRBD2; abundance: .; j_gene: TRBJ2-1; v_gene: TRBV28
CDR3nt: TGTGCCAGCAGCTTAGCGGGACAGGGGCCTCCCTACGAGCAGTACTTC; CDR3aa: CASSLAGQGPPYEQYF; d_gene: TRBD1; abundance: .; j_gene: TRBJ2-7; v_gene: TRBV7-9
CDR3nt: TGTGCCAGCAGCTCACGGATCTTGGAGACCCAGTACTTC; CDR3aa: CASSSRILETQYF; d_gene: .; abundance: .; j_gene: TRBJ2-5; v_gene: TRBV7-2
CDR3nt: TGTGCCAGCTCCCAGGACAGAATCCAGTTCTTC; CDR3aa: CASSQDRIQFF; d_gene: .; abundance: few; j_gene: TRBJ2-1; v_gene: TRBV18
CDR3nt: TGTGCCAGCAGCGGACTAGGGGGCTACAATGAGCAGTTCTTC; CDR3aa: CASSGLGGYNEQFF; d_gene: .; abundance: .; j_gene: TRBJ2-1; v_gene: TRBV5-4
CDR3nt: TGTGCCGCCCGGCGTGCAGCTGAAGCTTTCTTT; CDR3aa: CAARRAAEAFF; d_gene: .; abundance: many; j_gene: TRBJ1-1; v_gene: TRBV6-6
CDR3nt: TGCAGCGCGGGAGGGGGCCTCTACAATGAGCAGTTCTTC; CDR3aa: CSAGGGLYNEQFF; d_gene: .; abundance: .; j_gene: TRBJ2-1; v_gene: TRBV29-1